This section outlines one TCR beta chain sequence together with its context. Authors' analysis steps: The authors estimated nucleated cell counts from reference gene primer amplification. Clones were read by immunoSEQ multiplex PCR, and TCRdb kept only the in-frame ones, dropping some. The V and J calls and the clone size are those of that table, but D and trimming were determined from the DNA. The data show about 47,000 clones, roughly 84% seen once. These data are taken from a study of blood T cell repertoires in COVID-19. In the study overall: COVID-19 samples, acute and convalescent, were from the United States, Italy and Spain.

Per the germline V gene, CDR1 is MNHEY and CDR2 is SMNVEV (reference sequence). J was trimmed by 7 bases and V by 5 bases; bases with no gene match: 14. This CDR3 comprises 17 residues. Specimen: peripheral blood. The TCR sequence derives from a man in his forties or fifties with acute or convalescent COVID-19. The J gene is TRBJ2-1, the V gene TRBV27; 10 bases match TRBD2. The CDR3 loop is CASSRQSGLAKGNEQFF. The CDR3 coding sequence is TGTGCCAGCAGTCGACAATCGGGACTAGCGAAGGGAAATGAGCAGTTCTTC.